This T cell receptor beta chain was observed in a study of Ad26.COV2.S vaccination and SARS-CoV-2 variants. Study-level points and caveats: Non-spike TCR breadth was similar in vaccine and placebo recipients. Spike-specific CD8+ and CD4+ T cell responses reportedly showed substantial breadth after vaccination.

Profiled with immunoSEQ multiplex PCR; TCRdb holds only in-frame clones, not every one. The table includes some 190,000 clones, around nine tenths detected once. CDR3 length: 15 residues. CDR1 WNHNN and CDR2 SYGVQD come from the germline V gene (reference sequence). V was clipped by 8 bases and J by 0 bases; unmatched bases: 2. In regard to this clone: As yet, its antigen is unknown.

Material: peripheral blood, obtained after recovery from COVID-19. The chain employs TRBV10-1 and TRBJ2-2; 11 bases align to TRBD2. This receptor was identified in a human donor who had recovered from COVID-19. In DNA form, the CDR3 reads TGCGCCAGCCGTAGCGGGAGGGCGAACACCGGGGAGCTGTTTTTT. It translates to CASRSGRANTGELFF.